This T cell receptor (beta chain) was identified during a study of early T cells in non-severe SARS-CoV-2 infection. Individual cDNA molecules received unique molecular identifiers during library preparation. TCRdb fed the 5' RACE reads into MiXCR, producing one record per CDR3 protein. The table lists 60,000 to 90,000 distinct CDR3 sequences, more than 9% of them singletons. Deletions cut 0 bases from V and 6 bases from J, with 12 bases between. The CDR3 totals 15 residues. Germline loops: CDR1 SGHDT, CDR2 YYEEEE. This clonotype was detected only a few times. The chain recombines TRBV5-6 with TRBJ2-2; D possibly corresponds to TRBD1 (5 bases). The receptor's source is an adult who was a healthcare worker with PCR-confirmed SARS-CoV-2 infection or an uninfected control (not recorded which). Material: whole blood. The CDR3 spells CASSLAGRASGELFF. In DNA form, the CDR3 reads TGTGCCAGCAGCTTGGCGGGCAGGGCTTCCGGGGAGCTGTTTTTT.